What follows are 26 T cell receptor beta chains derived from one specimen sequenced in a study of T-cell reconstitution after alpha-beta-depleted transplantation in children. The authors prepared the TCRbeta library with unique molecular identifiers. TCRdb re-analysed the PCR reads in MiXCR, keeping a single row per CDR3 protein. The sample has roughly 310,000 distinct CDR3 sequences, approximately 23% seen once. The input for sequencing was PBMCs, mostly from graft donor cells, taken 180 days after TCRalphabeta/CD19-depleted stem cell transplant. All receptors come from a male patient younger than 18 who had a stem cell transplant for acute lymphoblastic leukemia, so the T cells may come from the graft donor.

The chain's CDR3 is CASSQVMGGLVGGPKYYEQYF. In nucleotides, the CDR3 is TGCGCCAGCAGCCAAGTAATGGGGGGACTAGTGGGAGGGCCTAAGTACTACGAGCAGTACTTC. The rearrangement uses TRBV4-1 and TRBJ2-7, with TRBD2 matching 8 bases. Germline V gene sequence: CDR1 MGHRA, CDR2 YSYEKL. J gave up 3 bases and V 1 base, and 23 bases lay outside the gene matches. CDR3 length equals 21 residues.

This clonotype showed up just a few times. The chain has TRBV21-1 and TRBJ2-7; the table's D call TRBD1 went unverified against the DNA. TRBV21-1 represents a pseudogene. There are 14 residues in the CDR3. The CDR3 sequence is CASSGRDSAYEQYF. Written as DNA, the CDR3 is TGTGCCAGCAGCGGTCGGGACAGCGCCTACGAGCAGTACTTC.

This clonotype came up many times. V and J are TRBV28 and TRBJ2-7; D may be TRBD2 (5 bases). The V end lost 2 bases, the J end lost 0 bases, and 8 bases lay between the germline ends. CDR1 is MDHEN, CDR2 SYDVKM, per germline. This CDR3 spans 14 amino acids. DNA for the CDR3: TGTGCCAGCAGTTTAAACGGGGTCTCCTACGAGCAGTACTTC. Amino acids: CASSLNGVSYEQYF.

In its sample, this clonotype was seen a few times. The gene calls are TRBV25-1 and TRBJ1-3; D might be TRBD1 (5 bases). Trimming pared 6 bases from V and 2 bases from J, leaving 14 bases between. Germline V gives CDR1 MGHDK, CDR2 SYGVNS. This CDR3 comprises 15 residues. The CDR3 loop is CASSHNLGPGNTIYF. The CDR3 DNA reads TGTGCCAGCAGCCACAATCTGGGGCCTGGAAACACCATATATTTT.

The chain uses TRBV4-1 and TRBJ2-1, with D possibly matching TRBD2 (7 bases). This CDR3 has 17 residues. Germline lookup yields CDR1 MGHRA and CDR2 YSYEKL. Deletions cut 4 bases from V and 3 bases from J, with 19 bases between. The CDR3 sequence: CASSLTWGPGGYNEQFF. DNA for the CDR3: TGCGCCAGCAGCCTCACGTGGGGGCCGGGGGGCTACAATGAGCAGTTCTTC.

This chain connects TRBV7-9 to TRBJ2-7, with D uncertain. The CDR3 spans 13 residues. V was pared by 6 bases and J by 2 bases, with 11 bases between. Germline V lookup: CDR1 SEHNR, CDR2 FQNEAQ (reference sequence). CDR3 amino acids: CASRAGSAYEQYF. Written as DNA, the CDR3 is TGTGCCAGCAGAGCAGGCTCAGCCTACGAGCAGTACTTC.

This CDR3 is CASSLVPGVGNEQFF. CDR3 bases: TGTGCCAGCAGTTTAGTACCAGGGGTGGGGAATGAGCAGTTCTTC. The V gene is TRBV12-3 or TRBV12-4, the J gene TRBJ2-1, with D possibly TRBD1 on 6 matching bases. The V and J ends lost 1 base and 7 bases respectively, with 14 bases between them. This CDR3 comprises 15 residues.

This clonotype was counted only a few times. CDR3 in DNA: TGTGCCAGCAGTTCCACAGGGTTGACTGAAGCTTTCTTT. Its protein is CASSSTGLTEAFF. The V gene is TRBV28, the J gene TRBJ1-1, with a weak D call TRBD1 (6 bases). Trimming took 4 bases from V and 5 from J, leaving 11 bases between them. The CDR3 runs to 13 residues. The germline CDR1 and CDR2 sequences are MDHEN and SYDVKM.

The chain has TRBV6-6 and TRBJ2-7, with D uncertain. The CDR3 is 12 residues long. Between the trimmed V and J ends, which lost 2 bases and 6 bases, there was a span of 8 bases. CDR1 and CDR2 (germline): MNHNY, SVGAGI (reference sequence). As DNA, the CDR3 is TGTGCCAGCAGTTACAATCCCCTCGAGCAGTACTTC. Its translation is CASSYNPLEQYF.

This clonotype came up a few times. The chain has TRBV19 and TRBJ1-1, with TRBD1 as a possible D gene (5 bases). The V and J ends lost 9 bases and 0 bases respectively, with 14 bases between them. The CDR3 has 14 residues. The V gene's germline CDR1 is LNHDA and CDR2 SQIVND (reference sequence). CDR3 residues: CASSLTGVNTEAFF. The CDR3 DNA reads TGTGCCAGCAGTTTAACAGGAGTGAACACTGAAGCTTTCTTT. Full variable domain (rest looked up from reference TRBV19 and TRBJ1-1): DGGITQSPKYLFRKEGQNVTLSCEQNLNHDAMYWYRQDPGQGLRLIYYSQIVNDFQKGDIAEGYSVSREKKESFPLTVTSAQKNPTAFYLCASSLTGVNTEAFFGQGTRLTVV.

This clonotype has a handful of counts. The V gene is TRBV12-3 or TRBV12-4, the J gene TRBJ1-4; 8 bases are shared with TRBD1. This CDR3 is built from 15 residues. V dropped 5 bases and J dropped 4; count of bases not matched to a gene: 6. CDR3: CASSQTGGVNEKLFF. CDR3 coding DNA: TGTGCCAGCAGTCAAACAGGGGGAGTTAATGAAAAACTGTTTTTT.

The chain is built from TRBV25-1 and TRBJ2-2, with D unresolved. Germline V gene lookup returns CDR1 MGHDK and CDR2 SYGVNS. V lost 8 bases and J lost 9, with 7 bases in between. The CDR3 covers 10 residues. The CDR3 loop reads CASGTWELFF. For the CDR3, the DNA is TGTGCCAGCGGAACTTGGGAGCTGTTTTTT.

This clonotype showed up just a few times. This chain joins TRBV11-3 and TRBJ2-3; TRBD2 agrees at 14 bases. The CDR3 covers 16 residues. The V gene end was trimmed by 3 bases and the J gene end by 6 bases; junction bases not matched to a gene: 5. Germline values: CDR1 SGHNT, CDR2 YENEEA. The CDR3 here is CASSLGLAGAVDTQYF. CDR3 nucleotides: TGTGCCAGCAGCTTGGGACTAGCGGGAGCGGTGGATACGCAGTATTTT.

This clonotype was detected a few times. The V gene is TRBV9, the J gene TRBJ2-3, with TRBD2 matching 9 bases. The CDR3 has 17 residues. Germline lookup yields CDR1 SGDLS and CDR2 YYNGEE. With 2 bases clipped from V and 8 bases from J, the junction kept 15 bases outside the gene matches. The DNA for the CDR3 is TGTGCCAGCAGCGTTTTCCCCGGGACTAGCTTAGGTGGTACGCAGTATTTT. Translated: CASSVFPGTSLGGTQYF.

The chain couples TRBV21-1 to TRBJ2-5; the table's D call, TRBD2, has no DNA check behind it. TRBV21-1 is noted as a pseudogene. This CDR3 comprises 17 residues. This chain's CDR3 is CASKGLAGASFQETQYF. Here the CDR3 DNA reads TGTGCCAGCAAGGGACTAGCGGGAGCTTCGTTCCAAGAGACCCAGTACTTC.

This clonotype has just a few counts. The chain links TRBV7-9 to TRBJ2-5, with D tentatively TRBD2 (6 bases). The CDR3 has 14 amino acids. The germline CDR1 and CDR2 sequences are SEHNR and FQNEAQ (reference sequence). Trimming took off 5 bases at V and 4 bases at J, with 14 bases between the two ends. This chain's CDR3 is CASSELLARETQYF. DNA of the CDR3: TGTGCCAGCAGCGAGCTACTAGCTAGAGAGACCCAGTACTTC.

There are a few counts of this clonotype. The chain has TRBV30 and TRBJ1-2; D is possibly TRBD1 (5 bases). The CDR3 contains 13 residues. The germline gives CDR1 GTSNPN, CDR2 SVGIG (reference sequence). Trimming cost V 2 bases and J 5 bases, with 12 bases left between them. CDR3 amino acids: CAWSTGTAYGYTF. In DNA form, the CDR3 reads TGTGCCTGGAGTACCGGGACGGCTTATGGCTACACCTTC.

This clonotype was detected only a few times. The genes are TRBV29-1 and TRBJ2-7, with 7 bases fitting TRBD1. This CDR3 has 13 residues. V dropped 4 bases and J dropped 0; count of bases not matched to a gene: 3. CDR1 is SQVTM, CDR2 ANQGSEA, per germline. CDR3 coding DNA: TGCAGCGTTGCCGGGGACAGCTCCTACGAGCAGTACTTC. Encoded protein: CSVAGDSSYEQYF.

The CDR3 reads CSARPNEQFF. The DNA of the CDR3 is TGCAGTGCTAGACCAAATGAGCAGTTCTTC. V is TRBV20-1 and J is TRBJ2-1; D remains ambiguous. The CDR3 is 10 residues long. CDR1 DFQATT and CDR2 SNEGSKA come from the germline V gene (reference sequence). Trimming cost V 2 bases and J 7 bases, with 3 bases left between them.

The rearrangement uses TRBV24-1 and TRBJ2-3; D perhaps matches TRBD2 (5 bases). The CDR3 runs 14 residues. V was clipped by 9 bases and J by 4 bases, with 16 bases between them. Germline V gives CDR1 KGHDR, CDR2 SFDVKD. CDR3 amino acids: CATADGMGADTQYF. The CDR3 DNA follows: TGTGCCACCGCTGACGGGATGGGCGCAGATACGCAGTATTTT.

The V gene is TRBV5-1, the J gene TRBJ2-1, with 12 bases lining up with TRBD2. The CDR3 consists of 16 residues. The V gene end was trimmed by 3 bases and the J gene end by 5 bases; junction bases not matched to a gene: 6. The germline V gene has CDR1 SGHRS and CDR2 YFSETQ. CDR3 region: CASSSTSGRRNNEQFF. The CDR3 nucleotides are TGCGCCAGCAGCTCGACTAGCGGGAGAAGGAACAATGAGCAGTTCTTC. Together with reference TRBV5-1 and TRBJ2-1, the CDR3 gives the full variable domain: KAGVTQTPRYLIKTRGQQVTLSCSPISGHRSVSWYQQTPGQGLQFLFEYFSETQRNKGNFPGRFSGRQFSNSRSEMNVSTLELGDSALYLCASSSTSGRRNNEQFFGPGTRLTVL.

The CDR3: CSASQSTAGQPQHF. In DNA form, the CDR3 reads TGCAGTGCTAGCCAATCCACCGCGGGGCAGCCCCAGCATTTT. The chain recombines TRBV20-1 with TRBJ1-5; D gene uncertain. The germline gives CDR1 DFQATT, CDR2 SNEGSKA (reference sequence). The germline V and J ends were trimmed by 3 bases and 7 bases, with 16 bases remaining between them. CDR3 length: 14 amino acids.

This chain connects TRBV29-1 to TRBJ2-5; 9 bases align to TRBD2. V gave up 4 bases and J gave up 0 bases; unmatched junction bases: 15. Germline values: CDR1 SQVTM, CDR2 ANQGSEA. The CDR3 extends over 18 amino acids. CDR3 sequence (DNA): TGCAGCGTTGTAAGGATCCAGCGGGAGGCCCCGTACCAAGAGACCCAGTACTTC. Protein: CSVVRIQREAPYQETQYF.

A few counts support this clonotype. The chain uses TRBV9 and TRBJ2-1; TRBD2 aligns across 7 bases. CDR1 and CDR2 from the germline V gene are SGDLS and YYNGEE. J was trimmed by 8 bases and V by 3 bases; bases with no gene match: 11. The CDR3 spans 15 residues. In DNA, the CDR3 is TGTGCCAGCAGCGGCCTAGCGGTAGAGAGATATGAGCAGTTCTTC. Encoded protein: CASSGLAVERYEQFF.

The chain combines TRBV5-1 with TRBJ2-1; 11 bases line up with TRBD2. The germline V gene has CDR1 SGHRS and CDR2 YFSETQ. The CDR3 covers 20 residues. Losses at the gene ends were 0 bases for V and 1 base for J; bases not matched to a gene: 12. CDR3 DNA: TGCGCCAGCAGCTTGGACTGGGGTCAGACTAGCGGGGTGTCCTACAATGAGCAGTTCTTC. Its protein product is CASSLDWGQTSGVSYNEQFF.

The chain is built from TRBV6-6 and TRBJ2-3; D uncertain. The CDR3 is 13 residues long. V gave up 7 bases and J gave up 1 base, with 9 bases separating them. Germline CDR1 MNHNY, CDR2 SVGAGI (reference sequence). CDR3 bases: TGTGCCAGCAAAGGCGACGGCACAGATACGCAGTATTTT. Translated, it gives CASKGDGTDTQYF.